This T cell receptor (beta chain) was found in a study of cytomegalovirus exposure and HLA in healthy donors. Study overall: There were 90 million to 130 million unique TCR beta sequences, drawn from about 179 million T cells, in an earlier analysis.

Germline assignment: CDR1 SGHNT and CDR2 YYREEE (reference sequence). Trimming stripped 0 bases from V and 0 bases from J, with 10 bases between. The CDR3 spans 15 residues. With respect to this clone: Antigen: not known.

The PCR ran on 60 Vbeta and 13 Jbeta primers. Repertoires were generated with immunoSEQ multiplex PCR, while TCRdb's copy carries only in-frame clones and drops some. The sample shows around 110,000 clones, roughly 69% of them seen only once. Study findings and constraints: Sequencing depth roughly uniform across donors was assumed in presence/absence analyses.

Sequenced material: PBMCs. The genes are TRBV5-4 and TRBJ2-7, with a possible D match to TRBD1 (6 bases). The receptor was isolated from a woman between 40 and 50 years old in good health and CMV-seropositive. The CDR3 loop is CASSLATGSSYEQYF. The CDR3 nucleotides are TGTGCCAGCAGCTTGGCCACAGGGAGCTCCTACGAGCAGTACTTC. The whole variable domain, remainder taken from reference TRBV5-4 and TRBJ2-7, is ETGVTQSPTHLIKTRGQQVTLRCSSQSGHNTVSWYQQALGQGPQFIFQYYREEENGRGNFPPRFSGLQFPNYSSELNVNALELDDSALYLCASSLATGSSYEQYFGPGTRLTVT.